This note documents a single T cell receptor (beta chain) sequence. V lost 1 base, J lost 4 bases, and 16 bases lay in between. Germline lookup yields CDR1 SNHLY and CDR2 FYNNEI. The CDR3 contains 17 residues. This record belongs to a study of blood T cells in healthy people across ages. A J-beta primer mix and a sample-barcoded 5' primer were used in a second PCR of roughly 7 to 12 cycles. Each TCR beta cDNA got a 12-nucleotide random molecular identifier. One entry per CDR3 protein results from TCRdb running MiXCR on the 5' RACE reads. The sample lists 650,000 to 1,000,000 distinct CDR3 sequences; 30% to 45% were seen once. Aged about 6 to 95, donors were systemically healthy Caucasians from Russia. Each donor supplied approximately 10 milliliters of peripheral blood. PBMCs were isolated at a quantity of at least 7 million per sample.

This chain uses TRBV2 with TRBJ1-4; maybe TRBD1 (6 bases). The source is a man aged 18 to 35 in good health. The specimen sequenced was blood. The CDR3 sequence: CASSEGPRQELNEKLFF. CDR3 coding DNA: TGTGCCAGCAGTGAAGGACCACGACAGGAGCTTAATGAAAAACTGTTTTTT.